A single sample is the source of the 9 T cell receptor beta chains below, sequenced in a study of OX40 agonist ivuxolimab in advanced cancers. TCRdb's table, derived via immunoSEQ multiplex PCR, lists solely in-frame clones and lacks some. The sample has around 16,000 clones, about 75% seen once. Sequenced material: CD4+ or CD8+ T cells sorted from blood, taken in a trial of the OX40 agonist ivuxolimab. Receptor source: an adult with an advanced solid tumor such as melanoma, head and neck, liver or kidney cancer.

This clone was seen only a few times. V usage is TRBV6-5 and J usage is TRBJ1-4; D remains unclear. Trimming cost V 9 bases and J 10 bases, with 15 bases left between them. In germline, CDR1 is MNHEY, CDR2 SVGAGI. This CDR3 comprises 12 residues. This CDR3 is CASLGMSGKLFF. CDR3 nucleotide sequence: TGTGCCAGTTTAGGAATGAGCGGAAAACTGTTTTTT.

The J gene is TRBJ1-1, the V gene TRBV10-3, with 7 bases fitting TRBD1. CDR1 is ENHRY and CDR2 is SYGVKD in the germline V gene. The CDR3 sequence is 14 residues long. Trimming took 6 bases from V and 0 from J; bases not matched to a gene: 4. The CDR3 coding sequence is TGTGCCATCAGCTCGGGACAGCTGAACACTGAAGCTTTCTTT. Protein product: CAISSGQLNTEAFF.

The chain employs TRBV5-1 and TRBJ1-2; TRBD1 agrees at 8 bases. CDR3 size: 14 residues. Per germline, CDR1 SGHRS and CDR2 YFSETQ. The junction had 7 bases not matched to a gene; V was cut back by 2 bases and J by 7 bases. CDR3 region: CASSFGQGTVGYTF. DNA of the CDR3: TGCGCCAGCAGCTTTGGACAGGGAACGGTTGGCTACACCTTC.

The rearrangement uses TRBV5-6 and TRBJ1-3; 11 bases agree with TRBD1. This CDR3 is built from 15 residues. Germline V gene data show CDR1 as SGHDT and CDR2 as YYEEEE. With V trimmed by 3 bases and J by 4 bases, 3 bases remained unmatched. The CDR3 loop reads CASSSDRGLGNTIYF. The CDR3 DNA sequence: TGTGCCAGCAGCTCGGACAGGGGGCTCGGAAACACCATATATTTT. The full variable domain, its missing parts supplied by reference TRBV5-6 and TRBJ1-3, is DAGVTQSPTHLIKTRGQQVTLRCSPKSGHDTVSWYQQALGQGPQFIFQYYEEEERQRGNFPDRFSGHQFPNYSSELNVNALLLGDSALYLCASSSDRGLGNTIYFGEGSWLTVV.

The chain is built from TRBV27 and TRBJ2-7, with 9 positions matching TRBD1. The CDR3 consists of 16 residues. Trimming at V came to 5 bases and at J to 5 bases, leaving 13 bases not matched to a gene. Germline CDR1 reads MNHEY; CDR2 reads SMNVEV (reference sequence). The CDR3 DNA follows: TGTGCCAGCAGTGCCATCCCCGGGACAGGGAAGAACGAGCAGTACTTC. Protein sequence: CASSAIPGTGKNEQYF.

The rearrangement uses TRBV11-3 and TRBJ1-1; 7 bases line up with TRBD1. The CDR3 is 15 residues long. The germline V gene has CDR1 SGHNT and CDR2 YENEEA. Germline trimming cut 6 bases from V and 2 bases from J; bases unmatched to any gene: 9. The CDR3 reads CASRDRPVQNTEAFF. DNA of the CDR3: TGTGCCAGCAGGGACAGGCCAGTACAAAACACTGAAGCTTTCTTT.

This chain joins TRBV5-1 and TRBJ2-3, with D hard to call. V lost 2 bases, J lost 2 bases, and 21 bases lay in between. Germline CDR1 reads SGHRS; CDR2 reads YFSETQ. The CDR3 totals 18 residues. CDR3 bases: TGCGCCAGCAGCTTCGGGCTCCTACAAGCAACTCTCACAGATACGCAGTATTTT. Its protein product is CASSFGLLQATLTDTQYF. The full variable domain, completed using reference TRBV5-1 and TRBJ2-3, is KAGVTQTPRYLIKTRGQQVTLSCSPISGHRSVSWYQQTPGQGLQFLFEYFSETQRNKGNFPGRFSGRQFSNSRSEMNVSTLELGDSALYLCASSFGLLQATLTDTQYFGPGTRLTVL.

The CDR3 nucleotides are TGTGCCAGCAGTTTGTGGGGGCTAGCTGGAACAGATACGCAGTATTTT. Translating it yields CASSLWGLAGTDTQYF. The rearrangement uses TRBV27 and TRBJ2-3; possibly TRBD1 for D (6 bases). The CDR3 is made up of 16 amino acids. Looked up from germline, CDR1 is MNHEY and CDR2 is SMNVEV (reference sequence). V gave up 3 bases and J gave up 3 bases, with 16 bases separating them.

The chain couples TRBV5-7 to TRBJ1-2, with D unresolved. TRBV5-7 is designated an ORF whose function remains uncertain. The CDR3 runs to 11 residues. The ends were cut back, 2 bases at V and 9 bases at J, with 8 bases in the middle. DNA for the CDR3: TGTGCCAGCAGCTTACCACTATGCTACACCTTC. It yields the protein CASSLPLCYTF.